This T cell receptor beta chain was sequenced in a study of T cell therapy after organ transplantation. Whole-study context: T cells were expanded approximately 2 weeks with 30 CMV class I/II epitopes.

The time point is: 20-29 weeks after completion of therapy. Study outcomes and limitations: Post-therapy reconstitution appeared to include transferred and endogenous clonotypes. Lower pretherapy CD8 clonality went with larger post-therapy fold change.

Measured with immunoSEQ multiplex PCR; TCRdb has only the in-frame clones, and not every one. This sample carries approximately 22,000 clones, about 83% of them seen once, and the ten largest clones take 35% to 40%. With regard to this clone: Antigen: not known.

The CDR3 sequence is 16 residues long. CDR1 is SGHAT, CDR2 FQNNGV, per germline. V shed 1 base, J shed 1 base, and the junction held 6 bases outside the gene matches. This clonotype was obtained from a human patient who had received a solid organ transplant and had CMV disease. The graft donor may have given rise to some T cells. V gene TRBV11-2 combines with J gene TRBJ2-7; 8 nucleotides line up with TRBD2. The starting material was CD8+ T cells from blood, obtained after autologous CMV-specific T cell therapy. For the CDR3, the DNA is TGTGCCAGCAGCTTAGTTTTTAGCGGGGAGTCCTACGAGCAGTACTTC. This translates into CASSLVFSGESYEQYF.